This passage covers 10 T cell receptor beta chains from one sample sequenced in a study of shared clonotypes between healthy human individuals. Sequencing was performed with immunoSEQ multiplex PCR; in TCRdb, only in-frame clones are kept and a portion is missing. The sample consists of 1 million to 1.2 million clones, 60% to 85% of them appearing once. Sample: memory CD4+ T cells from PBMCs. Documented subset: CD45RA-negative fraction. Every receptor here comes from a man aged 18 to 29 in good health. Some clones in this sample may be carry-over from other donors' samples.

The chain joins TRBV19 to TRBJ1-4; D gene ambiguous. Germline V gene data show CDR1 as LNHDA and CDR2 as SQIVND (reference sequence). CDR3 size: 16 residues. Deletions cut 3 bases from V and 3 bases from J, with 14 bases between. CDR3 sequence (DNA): TGTGCCAGTAGTATTAGTTTCCAGAGGTCTAATGAAAAACTGTTTTTT. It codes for CASSISFQRSNEKLFF.

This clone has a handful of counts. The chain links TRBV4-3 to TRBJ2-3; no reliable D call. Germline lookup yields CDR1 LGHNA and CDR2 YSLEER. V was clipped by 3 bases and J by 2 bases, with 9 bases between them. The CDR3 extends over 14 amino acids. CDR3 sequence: CASSHDIDTDTQYF. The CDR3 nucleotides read TGCGCCAGCAGCCACGACATCGACACAGATACGCAGTATTTT.

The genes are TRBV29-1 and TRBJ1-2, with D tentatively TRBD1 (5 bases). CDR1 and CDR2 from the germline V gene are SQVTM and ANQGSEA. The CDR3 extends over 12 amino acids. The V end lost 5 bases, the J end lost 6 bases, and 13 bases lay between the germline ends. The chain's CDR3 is CSVTGTDNGYTF. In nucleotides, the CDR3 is TGCAGCGTTACCGGGACTGATAATGGCTACACCTTC.

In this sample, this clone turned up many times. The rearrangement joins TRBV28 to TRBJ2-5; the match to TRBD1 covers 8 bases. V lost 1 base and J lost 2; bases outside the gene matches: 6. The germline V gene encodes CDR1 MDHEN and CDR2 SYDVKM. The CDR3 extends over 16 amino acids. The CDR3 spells CASSLYRGSPQETQYF. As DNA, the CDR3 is TGTGCCAGCAGTTTATACAGGGGGTCACCACAAGAGACCCAGTACTTC.

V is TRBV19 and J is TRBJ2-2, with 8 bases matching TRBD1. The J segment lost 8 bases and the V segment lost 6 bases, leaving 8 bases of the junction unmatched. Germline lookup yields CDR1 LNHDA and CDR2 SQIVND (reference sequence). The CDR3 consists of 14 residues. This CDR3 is CASRKAGGRGELFF. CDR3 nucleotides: TGTGCCAGTAGGAAAGCAGGGGGCCGGGGGGAGCTGTTTTTT. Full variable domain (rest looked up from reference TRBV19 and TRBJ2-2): DGGITQSPKYLFRKEGQNVTLSCEQNLNHDAMYWYRQDPGQGLRLIYYSQIVNDFQKGDIAEGYSVSREKKESFPLTVTSAQKNPTAFYLCASRKAGGRGELFFGEGSRLTVL.

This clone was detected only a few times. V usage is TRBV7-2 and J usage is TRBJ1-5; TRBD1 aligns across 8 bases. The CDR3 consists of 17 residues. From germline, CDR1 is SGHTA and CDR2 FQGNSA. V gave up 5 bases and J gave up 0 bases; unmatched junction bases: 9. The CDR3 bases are TGTGCCAGCAGCCTCCGGGACAGGACGCATAGCAATCAGCCCCAGCATTTT. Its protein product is CASSLRDRTHSNQPQHF.

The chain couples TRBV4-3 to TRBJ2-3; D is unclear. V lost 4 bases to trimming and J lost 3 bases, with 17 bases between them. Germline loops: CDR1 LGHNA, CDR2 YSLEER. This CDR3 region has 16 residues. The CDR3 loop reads CASSPYLGIRTDTQYF. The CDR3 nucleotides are TGCGCCAGCAGCCCTTATCTGGGGATTCGTACAGATACGCAGTATTTT.

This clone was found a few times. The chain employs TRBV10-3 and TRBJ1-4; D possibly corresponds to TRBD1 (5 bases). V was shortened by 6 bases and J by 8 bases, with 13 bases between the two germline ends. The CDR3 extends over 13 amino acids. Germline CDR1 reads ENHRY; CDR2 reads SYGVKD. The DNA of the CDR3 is TGTGCCATCAGCCCGAGGGGTGAAGAAAAACTGTTTTTT. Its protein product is CAISPRGEEKLFF.

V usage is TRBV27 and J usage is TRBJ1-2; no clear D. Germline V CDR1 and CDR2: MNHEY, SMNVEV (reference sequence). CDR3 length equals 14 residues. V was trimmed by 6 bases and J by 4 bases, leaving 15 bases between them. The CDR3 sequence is CASRGIGRAYGYTF. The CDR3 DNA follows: TGTGCCAGCAGGGGGATCGGTCGCGCCTATGGCTACACCTTC.

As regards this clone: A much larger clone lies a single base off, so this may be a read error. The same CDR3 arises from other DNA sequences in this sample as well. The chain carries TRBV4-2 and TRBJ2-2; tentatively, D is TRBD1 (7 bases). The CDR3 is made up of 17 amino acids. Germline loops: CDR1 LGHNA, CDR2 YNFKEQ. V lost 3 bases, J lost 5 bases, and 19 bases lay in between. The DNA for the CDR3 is TGTGCCAGCAGCCAGGCACGGGCGGGACAGAATACCGGGGAGCTGTTTTTT. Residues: CASSQARAGQNTGELFF.